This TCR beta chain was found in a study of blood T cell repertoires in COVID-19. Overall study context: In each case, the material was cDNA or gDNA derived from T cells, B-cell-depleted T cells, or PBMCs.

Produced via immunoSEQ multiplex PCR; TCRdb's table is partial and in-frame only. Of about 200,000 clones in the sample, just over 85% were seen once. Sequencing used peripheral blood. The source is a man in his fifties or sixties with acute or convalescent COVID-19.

The CDR3 sequence is CASRPGQGRPYEQYF. In DNA form, the CDR3 reads TGTGCCAGCAGACCGGGACAGGGGAGACCCTACGAGCAGTACTTC. The chain is built from TRBV28 and TRBJ2-7; 10 bases are shared with TRBD1. The trim removed 6 bases at V and 2 bases at J, leaving 7 bases unmatched. The length of the CDR3 is 15 residues. Germline loops: CDR1 MDHEN, CDR2 SYDVKM.